A single sample gave rise to the 14 T cell receptor beta chains below, sequenced in a study of T cells in pancreatic ductal adenocarcinoma. Assay: immunoSEQ multiplex PCR; the TCRdb copy retains only in-frame clones and omits some. The sample lists about 100,000 clones; roughly 95% were seen once. No neoadjuvant therapy was given to the selected pancreatic ductal adenocarcinoma patients before their surgery. Source material: PBMCs. Receptors were obtained from a human donor with pancreatic ductal adenocarcinoma.

The rearrangement joins TRBV11-3 to TRBJ2-3, with D maybe TRBD1 (6 bases). The CDR3 loop spans 12 amino acids. The V and J ends lost 8 bases and 9 bases respectively, with 15 bases between them. Germline-derived CDR1 and CDR2 are SGHNT and YENEEA. CDR3 loop: CASGPERGTQYF. The CDR3 DNA reads as TGTGCCAGCGGCCCGGAGAGGGGGACGCAGTATTTT.

The rearrangement joins TRBV6-6 to TRBJ2-3, with D perhaps TRBD1 (5 bases). The CDR3 consists of 15 residues. The V gene lost 1 base and the J gene lost 0 bases, with 8 bases spanning the gap. CDR1 and CDR2 (germline): MNHNY, SVGAGI (reference sequence). The CDR3 nucleotides read TGTGCCAGCAGTTACTATGGGGCTAGCACAGATACGCAGTATTTT. This translates into CASSYYGASTDTQYF.

This chain joins TRBV29-1 and TRBJ2-3; 7 bases agree with TRBD2. The CDR3 extends over 14 amino acids. In germline, CDR1 is SQVTM, CDR2 ANQGSEA. Trimming at V came to 4 bases and at J to 2 bases, leaving 6 bases not matched to a gene. The CDR3 reads CSVGVGGDTDTQYF. The CDR3 DNA is TGCAGCGTTGGGGTGGGGGGGGACACAGATACGCAGTATTTT.

This clone was seen only once. The chain employs TRBV19 and TRBJ2-3, with a tentative D call TRBD2 (5 bases). Germline loops: CDR1 LNHDA, CDR2 SQIVND (reference sequence). The CDR3 extends over 15 amino acids. The V end was cut by 7 bases, the J end by 0 bases, with 14 bases between. The CDR3 region has the DNA TGTGCCAGTAAGATGGTAGCGCCTAGCACAGATACGCAGTATTTT. Residues: CASKMVAPSTDTQYF.

This chain connects TRBV28 to TRBJ2-5; D gene ambiguous. Looked up from germline, CDR1 is MDHEN and CDR2 is SYDVKM. This CDR3 spans 11 amino acids. The germline V and J ends were trimmed by 5 bases and 5 bases, with 6 bases remaining between them. The CDR3 region is CASSIRETQYF. DNA for the CDR3: TGTGCCAGCAGTATCCGGGAGACCCAGTACTTC.

V usage is TRBV10-3 and J usage is TRBJ2-7; possible D gene TRBD2, 6 bases. Germline V CDR1 and CDR2: ENHRY, SYGVKD. V dropped 6 bases and J dropped 6 bases, with 12 bases sitting between them. This CDR3 spans 12 amino acids. Here the CDR3 reads CAISETRSEQYF. The CDR3 nucleotides read TGTGCCATCAGCGAGACTAGGAGCGAGCAGTACTTC.

The gene calls are TRBV19 and TRBJ2-3, with unresolved D. V shed 6 bases and J shed 3 bases, with 10 bases lying between them. This CDR3 comprises 13 residues. CDR1 is LNHDA, CDR2 SQIVND, per germline (reference sequence). As DNA, the CDR3 is TGTGCCAGTAGGCCCAGGATGACAGATACGCAGTATTTT. The encoded protein is CASRPRMTDTQYF.

The chain employs TRBV5-1 and TRBJ2-7, with 9 bases identical to TRBD2. The CDR3 sequence is 14 residues long. J gave up 4 bases and V 0 bases, and 2 bases lay outside the gene matches. Germline lookup yields CDR1 SGHRS and CDR2 YFSETQ. The CDR3 sequence is CASSLVAGEYEQYF. In nucleotides, the CDR3 is TGCGCCAGCAGCTTGGTAGCGGGAGAGTACGAGCAGTACTTC.

The J gene is TRBJ2-7, the V gene TRBV30; 9 nucleotides match TRBD1. The J segment lost 7 bases and the V segment lost 5 bases, leaving 12 bases of the junction unmatched. The CDR3 runs 14 residues. CDR1 is GTSNPN and CDR2 is SVGIG in the germline V gene (reference sequence). CDR3 protein: CAWDTGTGLSEQYF. The CDR3 DNA reads TGTGCCTGGGACACCGGGACAGGGCTTTCGGAGCAGTACTTC.

The V and J genes are TRBV30 and TRBJ1-3, with D perhaps matching TRBD1 (5 bases). The CDR3 loop spans 20 amino acids. Trimming took off 0 bases at V and 0 bases at J, with 24 bases between the two ends. The V gene's germline CDR1 is GTSNPN and CDR2 SVGIG (reference sequence). CDR3 sequence reads: CAWSVRSPWGTALSGNTIYF. The CDR3 coding sequence is TGTGCCTGGAGTGTACGCTCGCCTTGGGGGACTGCTCTCTCTGGAAACACCATATATTTT.

This clone was observed a single time. The genes are TRBV14 and TRBJ2-2; D uncertain. Trimming took off 0 bases at V and 6 bases at J, with 5 bases between the two ends. There are 13 residues in the CDR3. Germline V lookup: CDR1 SGHDN, CDR2 FVKESK. The CDR3: CASSQDISGELFF. CDR3 bases: TGTGCCAGCAGCCAAGATATTTCCGGGGAGCTGTTTTTT.

V usage is TRBV10-1 and J usage is TRBJ1-3; D uncertain. The CDR3 covers 14 residues. V gave up 0 bases and J gave up 2 bases, with 5 bases separating them. Germline values: CDR1 WNHNN, CDR2 SYGVQD (reference sequence). This chain's CDR3 is CASSESEAGNTIYF. CDR3 sequence (DNA): TGCGCCAGCAGTGAGTCGGAGGCTGGAAACACCATATATTTT.

The chain has TRBV27 and TRBJ2-7; TRBD2 is a possible D gene (5 bases). The CDR3 consists of 13 residues. The germline V and J ends were trimmed by 3 bases and 6 bases, with 12 bases remaining between them. CDR1 is MNHEY and CDR2 is SMNVEV in the germline V gene (reference sequence). The CDR3 is CASSLTIQSEQYF. The CDR3 DNA follows: TGTGCCAGCAGTTTGACTATCCAATCCGAGCAGTACTTC.

V usage is TRBV6-1 and J usage is TRBJ2-7; 11 bases agree with TRBD2. Trimming removed 7 bases from V and 0 bases from J; junction bases left unmatched: 5. The CDR3 extends over 15 amino acids. Germline V lookup: CDR1 MNHNS, CDR2 SASEGT. The CDR3 DNA is TGTGCCAGCATTGTAGCGGGAGGGAGCTCCTACGAGCAGTACTTC. Translating gives CASIVAGGSSYEQYF.